The 18 T cell receptor beta chains below were found in one sample sequenced in a study of Graves' ophthalmopathy and Graves' hyperthyroidism (dated by TCRdb to 2017 to 2018). For sequencing, an Illumina HiSeq 2000 was employed. TCR beta CDR3 regions were amplified from RNA transcripts for repertoire sequencing. The first round was an RT-PCR using HTBI primers with the Qiagen OneStep RT-PCR kit, and this first round was followed by a second-round multiplex PCR, then size selection and purification. The raw public data were reprocessed by TCRdb itself: fastp quality trimming at Q25, MiXCR clonotype calling, in-frame beta chains only. Each entry merges the rows of one CDR3 protein and shows their most common DNA and genes. The sample includes about 740,000 distinct CDR3 sequences, with around 40% observed a single time. Roughly 46% of the sample rests with the top ten. What was sequenced was peripheral blood. All receptors derive from an adult man with Graves' ophthalmopathy.

The table lists this clonotype with a few counts. The chain employs TRBV12-3 or TRBV12-4 and TRBJ2-7; no firm D call. The CDR3 is 12 residues long. V was pared by 5 bases and J by 2 bases, with 7 bases between. This CDR3 reads CASSEMPYEQYF. CDR3 coding DNA: TGTGCCAGCAGTGAAATGCCCTACGAGCAGTACTTC.

The chain is built from TRBV25-1 and TRBJ2-7, with 7 positions matching TRBD1. Germline trimming cut 8 bases from V and 9 bases from J; bases unmatched to any gene: 16. The germline CDR1 and CDR2 sequences are MGHDK and SYGVNS. The length of the CDR3 is 14 residues. CDR3 sequence: CASGTGTVLRGQYF. The CDR3, as DNA: TGTGCCAGCGGAACCGGGACAGTCCTACGAGGGCAGTACTTC.

This clonotype was counted only a few times. CDR3 residues: CASSARGRNSPLHF. The CDR3 region has the DNA TGTGCCAGCAGCGCCCGGGGCCGGAATTCACCCCTCCACTTT. J is TRBJ1-6 and V is TRBV7-9; weak D call: TRBD1 (5 bases). Trimming took off 5 bases at V and 7 bases at J, with 12 bases between the two ends. The CDR3 is made up of 14 amino acids. In germline, CDR1 is SEHNR, CDR2 FQNEAQ (reference sequence).

A note on this clonotype: The junction does not match germline at one end; this may be a read error. This chain uses TRBV7-2 with TRBJ2-7, with 13 bases aligning to TRBD2. This CDR3 contains 17 residues. Germline V gives CDR1 SGHTA, CDR2 FQGNSA. The CDR3 DNA is TGTGCCAGCAGCTTACAGAGGACTAGCGGGAGCTCCTACGAGCAGTGCTTC. Its protein product is CASSLQRTSGSSYEQCF.

V gene TRBV7-9 combines with J gene TRBJ1-2; D is ambiguous. The CDR3 runs to 16 residues. The germline CDR1 and CDR2 sequences are SEHNR and FQNEAQ (reference sequence). The CDR3 DNA follows: TGTGACCGTGAGCCTGGTGCCGGGCCCGAAAACTATGGCTACACCTTC. It specifies CDREPGAGPENYGYTF.

The genes are TRBV25-1 and TRBJ2-5; D gene ambiguous. V lost 5 bases to trimming and J lost 2 bases, with 12 bases between them. The CDR3 covers 14 residues. Germline V gives CDR1 MGHDK, CDR2 SYGVNS. Written as DNA, the CDR3 is TGTGCCAGCAGTTCGACTGCGTTGCAAGAGACCCAGTACTTC. This gives the protein CASSSTALQETQYF.

This clonotype showed up just a few times. V is TRBV20-1 and J is TRBJ2-5, with D maybe TRBD2 (6 bases). The CDR3 is made up of 15 amino acids. Germline CDR1 DFQATT, CDR2 SNEGSKA (reference sequence). The V gene lost 0 bases and the J gene lost 3 bases, with 14 bases spanning the gap. CDR3 in DNA: TGCAGTGCTAGAGAGGGTAGCGGAGACGAAGAGACCCAGTACTTC. This sequence encodes CSAREGSGDEETQYF.

The chain has TRBV19 and TRBJ1-1; 8 bases line up with TRBD1. Germline loops: CDR1 LNHDA, CDR2 SQIVND (reference sequence). J lost 5 bases, V lost 9 bases, and 11 bases had no gene match. There are 14 residues in the CDR3. The CDR3 sequence is CASARTGRYTEAFF. In DNA form, the CDR3 reads TGTGCCAGCGCCAGGACAGGGAGGTATACTGAAGCTTTCTTT.

In this sample, this clonotype turned up many times. The chain carries TRBV5-8 and TRBJ2-7; a weak D match, TRBD1 (6 bases). The CDR3 has 14 residues. Trimming stripped 0 bases from V and 5 bases from J, with 12 bases between. The V gene's germline CDR1 is SGHTS and CDR2 YDEGEE. CDR3 region: CASSLGGRGDEQYF. CDR3 sequence (DNA): TGTGCCAGCAGCTTGGGGGGCAGGGGAGACGAGCAGTACTTC.

This clonotype was detected ten times or more. The V and J genes are TRBV20-1 and TRBJ1-5; D remains ambiguous. Germline V gives CDR1 DFQATT, CDR2 SNEGSKA (reference sequence). V shed 1 base and J shed 0 bases, with 13 bases lying between them. The CDR3 is 16 residues long. The CDR3 here is CSARGPDFSSNQPQHF. Here the CDR3 DNA reads TGCAGTGCTAGAGGGCCAGATTTTAGTAGCAATCAGCCCCAGCATTTT.

This clonotype has ten or more counts. V usage is TRBV29-1 and J usage is TRBJ2-5, with D tentatively TRBD2 (5 bases). CDR1 and CDR2 (germline): SQVTM, ANQGSEA. The CDR3 spans 14 residues. Trimming left V 3 bases short and J 7 bases short, with 18 bases between. The CDR3 coding sequence is TGCAGCGTTGAGCGTAGCAACACACTAGTGACCCAGTACTTC. It specifies CSVERSNTLVTQYF.

The V call is TRBV7-9, the J call TRBJ2-7, with 7 bases that match TRBD1. Trimming removed 6 bases from V and 0 bases from J; junction bases left unmatched: 14. The germline CDR1 and CDR2 sequences are SEHNR and FQNEAQ (reference sequence). This CDR3 contains 17 residues. CDR3 protein: CASRQDRKGNTSYEQYF. The CDR3 DNA reads as TGTGCCAGCAGACAGGACAGGAAAGGTAATACCTCCTACGAGCAGTACTTC.

The genes are TRBV6-5 and TRBJ2-6, with a weak D call TRBD2 (6 bases). The V end lost 3 bases, the J end lost 2 bases, and 8 bases lay between the germline ends. The CDR3 is made up of 15 amino acids. Germline V gives CDR1 MNHEY, CDR2 SVGAGI. CDR3 bases: TGTGCCAGCAGTTATCCGGGGGCTGGGGCCAACGTCCTGACTTTC. This gives the protein CASSYPGAGANVLTF.

This clonotype has only one observation. A much more abundant neighbour one base away suggests this may be a read error. The V call is TRBV10-3, the J call TRBJ2-7; 7 bases line up with TRBD2. The J segment lost 1 base and the V segment lost 10 bases, leaving 4 bases of the junction unmatched. Germline V CDR1 and CDR2: ENHRY, SYGVKD. The CDR3 contains 12 residues. The CDR3 sequence is CASGSVSYEQYF. The CDR3 nucleotides are TGTGCCAGCGGGAGCGTTTCCTACGAGCAGTACTTC.

This sequence joins TRBV7-7 and TRBJ1-2; 7 bases match TRBD1. Looked up from germline, CDR1 is SSHAT and CDR2 is FNYEAQ (reference sequence). Germline trimming cut 5 bases from V and 8 bases from J; bases unmatched to any gene: 14. CDR3 length: 15 amino acids. The CDR3 protein is CASSPRQGSHRGYTF. CDR3 sequence (DNA): TGTGCCAGCAGCCCCAGACAGGGCTCCCATAGAGGCTACACCTTC.

This clonotype has a count of ten or more. The junction shows a germline mismatch at one end, possibly a read error. The chain has TRBV2 and TRBJ1-1, with a tentative D call TRBD1 (6 bases). Germline lookup yields CDR1 SNHLY and CDR2 FYNNEI. The CDR3 is 13 amino acids. The CDR3 region has the DNA TGTGCCAGCAGTGTCCAACGGGACACCGAAGCTTTCTTT. The encoded protein is CASSVQRDTEAFF.

The rearrangement links TRBV20-1 to TRBJ1-4; 9 bases are shared with TRBD1. Trimming at V came to 4 bases and at J to 7 bases, leaving 4 bases not matched to a gene. From germline, CDR1 is DFQATT and CDR2 SNEGSKA (reference sequence). The CDR3 runs 13 residues. CDR3 protein: CSAIRTGVEKLFF. In DNA, the CDR3 is TGCAGTGCTATAAGGACAGGGGTTGAAAAACTGTTTTTT.

This clonotype has a count of ten or more. The chain employs TRBV10-3 and TRBJ2-6; 7 positions agree with TRBD1. Per the germline V gene, CDR1 is ENHRY and CDR2 is SYGVKD. The V segment lost 11 bases and the J segment 0 bases; nucleotides outside the gene matches: 16. CDR3 length: 18 residues. In nucleotides, the CDR3 is TGTGCCGTGAACCCAAGGGGGCCTGATAACTCTGGGGCCAACGTCCTGACTTTC. Translation: CAVNPRGPDNSGANVLTF.